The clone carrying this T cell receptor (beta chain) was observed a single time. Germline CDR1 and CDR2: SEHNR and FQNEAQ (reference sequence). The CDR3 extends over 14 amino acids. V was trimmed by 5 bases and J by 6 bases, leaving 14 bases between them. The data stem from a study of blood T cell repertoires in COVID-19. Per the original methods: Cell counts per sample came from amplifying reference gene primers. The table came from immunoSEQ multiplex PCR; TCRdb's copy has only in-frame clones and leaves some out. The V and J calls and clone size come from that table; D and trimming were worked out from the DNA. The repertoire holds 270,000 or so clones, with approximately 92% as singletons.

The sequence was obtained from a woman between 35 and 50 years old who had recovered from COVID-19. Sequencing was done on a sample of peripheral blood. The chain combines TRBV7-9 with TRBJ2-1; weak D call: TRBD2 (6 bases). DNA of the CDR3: TGTGCCAGCAGCACCGGGACTTACTTCAATGAGCAGTTCTTC. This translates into CASSTGTYFNEQFF.